Reported below is one T cell receptor (beta chain). In the original processing: The authors estimated nucleated cell counts from reference gene primer amplification. Measured with immunoSEQ multiplex PCR; TCRdb has only the in-frame clones, and not every one. That table is the source of V, J and clone size, and D and trimming were worked out from the DNA. The table lists about 68,000 clones, more than 80% of them singletons. This sample is part of a study of blood T cell repertoires in COVID-19. Study context: Sources were T cells, B-cell-depleted T cells, or PBMCs; the material itself was cDNA or gDNA.

CDR1 is SEHNR and CDR2 is FQNEAQ in the germline V gene (reference sequence). The V gene lost 6 bases and the J gene lost 2 bases, with 19 bases spanning the gap. This CDR3 contains 16 residues. This receptor was taken from a human donor in a cohort sampled during active COVID-19. Sequenced sample: peripheral blood. The rearrangement links TRBV7-9 to TRBJ1-2; D remains ambiguous. The chain's CDR3 is CASRGDGQDRNYGYTF. DNA of the CDR3: TGTGCCAGCAGGGGCGATGGGCAGGATAGAAACTATGGCTACACCTTC.